This entry describes one TCR beta chain. What it recognizes is unknown. Germline-derived CDR1 and CDR2 are MNHNS and SASEGT. V was cut by 7 bases and J by 4 bases, with 19 bases left in between. The CDR3 is 15 amino acids. The PCR ran on 60 Vbeta and 13 Jbeta primers. TCRdb's table, derived via immunoSEQ multiplex PCR, lists solely in-frame clones and lacks some. Among approximately 150,000 clones, roughly 77% were seen once, and the ten largest hold 3.3%. The source of the sample is a study of cytomegalovirus exposure and HLA in healthy donors. General study results and limits: A later analysis showed that HLA-associated TCR beta chains had undergone more clonal expansion than equally common others. Near-uniform donor sequencing depth was presumed by presence/absence analyses. By HLA locus, TCR association rates varied in a later analysis, with DRB1 showing the most and HLA-C the fewest.

Healthy individuals who donated bone marrow served as the donors. This rearrangement joins TRBV6-1 to TRBJ1-2, with a possible D match to TRBD1 (6 bases). Sequences were obtained from PBMCs. This clonotype was obtained from a man aged 35 to 55 in good health and CMV-seronegative. This chain's CDR3 is CASTPDRQGLYGYTF. Written as DNA, the CDR3 is TGTGCCAGCACCCCAGACAGGCAAGGGCTCTATGGCTACACCTTC.